The 27 T cell receptor beta chains given below trace back to one sample, sequenced in a study of blood T cell repertoires in COVID-19 (TCRdb year 2020). Library generation was performed with the immunoSEQ multiplex PCR assay. TCRdb obtained this table from immuneACCESS and retained in-frame rearrangements with V and J assigned. These tables miss some clones; where compared with another copy, unresolved V genes account for less than half of the shortfall, and the remainder is unexplained. The sample table contains approximately 200,000 clones; only one count was recorded for 80% to 85% of them. The ten largest account for about 2.9% of the sample. The sample consisted of peripheral blood. These receptors were collected from a woman younger than 45 who had recovered from COVID-19.

J is TRBJ2-2 and V is TRBV10-2, with a possible D match to TRBD2 (5 bases). Trimming removed 8 bases from V and 3 bases from J, with 13 bases in between. CDR3 length: 14 amino acids. Germline V gives CDR1 WSHSY, CDR2 SAAADI. For the CDR3, the DNA is TGCGCCAGCGGGGATAGCGTGGACACCGGGGAGCTGTTTTTT. Amino acid sequence: CASGDSVDTGELFF.

This clone has just one count. This chain uses TRBV6-5 with TRBJ1-2, with 8 bases aligning to TRBD1. V was clipped by 4 bases and J by 5 bases; unmatched bases: 6. The CDR3 length is 14 residues. Germline V gives CDR1 MNHEY, CDR2 SVGAGI. The chain's CDR3 is CASSSGGAPYGYTF. CDR3 nucleotide sequence: TGTGCCAGCAGTTCAGGGGGCGCACCGTATGGCTACACCTTC.

This sequence joins TRBV12-3 or TRBV12-4 and TRBJ2-3; D ambiguous. V was cut by 6 bases and J by 2 bases, with 9 bases left in between. This CDR3 comprises 13 residues. The DNA for the CDR3 is TGTGCCAGCAGCACACCCCTCACAGATACGCAGTATTTT. This encodes CASSTPLTDTQYF.

The V gene is TRBV7-3, the J gene TRBJ2-7, with 9 positions matching TRBD2. The length of the CDR3 is 14 residues. Germline values: CDR1 SGHTA, CDR2 FQGTGA. Unmatched junction bases numbered 7, after V lost 4 bases and J lost 6 bases. The CDR3, as DNA: TGTGCCAGCAGCTCTTTAGCGGGAGCCGCCGAGCAGTACTTC. It yields the protein CASSSLAGAAEQYF.

This clone was observed a handful of times. This chain joins TRBV7-3 and TRBJ2-1, with TRBD2 matching over 7 bases. The ends lost 3 bases at V and 9 bases at J; junction bases unmatched: 5. The CDR3 is made up of 13 amino acids. The germline V gene encodes CDR1 SGHTA and CDR2 FQGTGA. The CDR3 reads CASSFQLATEQFF. CDR3 DNA sequence: TGTGCCAGCAGCTTTCAACTAGCGACTGAGCAGTTCTTC.

J is TRBJ2-7 and V is TRBV27, with a tentative D call TRBD2 (6 bases). The CDR3 has 14 residues. Trimming shortened V by 8 bases and J by 3 bases, and 17 bases separated the two germline ends. Germline CDR1 MNHEY, CDR2 SMNVEV (reference sequence). CDR3 bases: TGTGCCAGCGCAAACCCCGGGGGAAGCTACGAGCAGTACTTC. It encodes CASANPGGSYEQYF.

The V gene is TRBV5-1, the J gene TRBJ2-1; D perhaps matches TRBD1 (5 bases). Germline CDR1 is SGHRS and CDR2 is YFSETQ. This CDR3 comprises 15 residues. With 4 bases removed from V and 0 bases from J, the gap between germline ends came to 11 bases. The CDR3 DNA is TGCGCCAGCAGCCCAGGGTTACCCTCCTACAATGAGCAGTTCTTC. Protein product: CASSPGLPSYNEQFF.

The gene calls are TRBV11-2 and TRBJ2-7; D may be TRBD1 (6 bases). Germline CDR1 reads SGHAT; CDR2 reads FQNNGV. V was cut by 5 bases and J by 4 bases, with 12 bases left in between. This CDR3 has 13 amino acids. The CDR3 protein is CASSTRTGYEQYF. The CDR3, as DNA: TGTGCCAGCAGCACCCGAACAGGGTACGAGCAGTACTTC.

The J gene is TRBJ1-6, the V gene TRBV9; TRBD1 aligns across 8 bases. From germline, CDR1 is SGDLS and CDR2 YYNGEE. The trim removed 3 bases at V and 6 bases at J, leaving 11 bases unmatched. The CDR3 spans 17 residues. The CDR3 loop reads CASSAGGGGTGNSPLHF. The CDR3 coding sequence is TGTGCCAGCAGCGCCGGTGGAGGTGGGACAGGTAATTCACCCCTCCACTTT. Based on the CDR3 plus reference TRBV9 and TRBJ1-6, the full variable domain is DSGVTQTPKHLITATGQRVTLRCSPRSGDLSVYWYQQSLDQGLQFLIQYYNGEERAKGNILERFSAQQFPDLHSELNLSSLELGDSALYFCASSAGGGGTGNSPLHFGNGTRLTVT.

DNA for the CDR3: TGTGCCAGTAGCGTACTAGCGGGAGGGACAGATACGCAGTATTTT. The encoded protein is CASSVLAGGTDTQYF. This chain joins TRBV19 and TRBJ2-3, with TRBD2 matching 13 bases. This CDR3 is built from 15 residues. V was pared by 6 bases and J by 3 bases, with 3 bases of the junction left unmatched. Per the germline V gene, CDR1 is LNHDA and CDR2 is SQIVND (reference sequence).

This chain links TRBV25-1 with TRBJ1-5, with no clear D. V lost 4 bases and J lost 4, with 8 bases in between. CDR1 and CDR2 from the germline V gene are MGHDK and SYGVNS. CDR3 length: 13 residues. The CDR3 coding sequence is TGTGCCAGCAGTGTCGGGGTGAATCAGCCCCAGCATTTT. This gives the protein CASSVGVNQPQHF.

The chain has TRBV11-2 and TRBJ2-1; D unclear. CDR1 and CDR2 (germline): SGHAT, FQNNGV. The CDR3 sequence is 16 residues long. V lost 7 bases, J lost 7 bases, and 23 bases lay in between. For the CDR3, the DNA is TGTGCCAGCACCGATCTAAGGCGGTCGGTGAATAATGAGCAGTTCTTC. It is translated as CASTDLRRSVNNEQFF.

The chain couples TRBV11-2 to TRBJ2-7; a weak D match, TRBD1 (5 bases). The CDR3 loop spans 16 amino acids. Trimming pared 5 bases from V and 5 bases from J, leaving 22 bases between. Germline values: CDR1 SGHAT, CDR2 FQNNGV. CDR3 loop: CASSPNQQGLMDEQYF. CDR3 in DNA: TGTGCCAGCAGCCCAAACCAGCAGGGTCTAATGGACGAGCAGTACTTC.

V is TRBV10-3 and J is TRBJ1-1, with D possibly being TRBD1 (6 bases). This CDR3 is built from 13 residues. Deletions cut 2 bases from V and 5 bases from J, with 9 bases between. CDR1 and CDR2 from the germline V gene are ENHRY and SYGVKD. DNA for the CDR3: TGTGCCATCAGTGAGGCAGGGGTAACTGAAGCTTTCTTT. Its translation: CAISEAGVTEAFF.

This chain joins TRBV18 and TRBJ1-4, with D unresolved. V was shortened by 3 bases and J by 3 bases, with 5 bases between the two germline ends. Germline CDR1 and CDR2: KGHSH and LQKENI. This CDR3 has 13 residues. As DNA, the CDR3 is TGTGCCAGCTCACCCCGGGCTAATGAAAAACTGTTTTTT. Translating it yields CASSPRANEKLFF.

The chain couples TRBV5-5 to TRBJ2-7, with D tentatively TRBD1 (5 bases). Germline V gene sequence: CDR1 SGHKS, CDR2 YYEKEE (reference sequence). This CDR3 comprises 14 residues. Trimming stripped 0 bases from V and 4 bases from J, with 11 bases between. The CDR3 here is CASSLAVRAYEQYF. The CDR3 DNA reads TGTGCCAGCAGCTTGGCAGTCAGGGCTTACGAGCAGTACTTC.

This clone was recorded only once. For the CDR3, the DNA is TGTGCCAGCAGCCTCCAGGTCTCCAACACTGAAGCTTTCTTT. Translation: CASSLQVSNTEAFF. V gene TRBV9 combines with J gene TRBJ1-1; D is ambiguous. Germline-derived CDR1 and CDR2 are SGDLS and YYNGEE. V was trimmed by 4 bases and J by 2 bases, leaving 12 bases between them. CDR3 size: 14 residues.

The CDR3 DNA follows: TGTGCCAGCAGCTTAGTTGGCAGGGGGCTTTATGGCGAGCAGTACTTC. Its translation: CASSLVGRGLYGEQYF. The V call is TRBV5-6, the J call TRBJ2-7; TRBD1 matches 8 bases. CDR3 size: 16 residues. The germline V gene has CDR1 SGHDT and CDR2 YYEEEE. The ends lost 2 bases at V and 6 bases at J; junction bases unmatched: 13.

This rearrangement joins TRBV6-5 to TRBJ1-2, with a possible D match to TRBD1 (5 bases). Germline V gene sequence: CDR1 MNHEY, CDR2 SVGAGI. Between the trimmed V and J ends, which lost 5 bases and 0 bases, there was a span of 10 bases. The CDR3 is made up of 14 amino acids. CDR3 sequence: CASSRIRANYGYTF. The CDR3, as DNA: TGTGCCAGCAGTCGAATCAGGGCTAACTATGGCTACACCTTC.

The rearrangement links TRBV7-8 to TRBJ2-3; D call uncertain. In germline, CDR1 is SGHVS, CDR2 FQNEAQ. The CDR3 has 13 residues. V was cut by 5 bases and J by 3 bases, with 9 bases left in between. CDR3 DNA sequence: TGTGCCAGCAGCCCCCCGGGTACAGATACGCAGTATTTT. This encodes CASSPPGTDTQYF. Together with reference TRBV7-8 and TRBJ2-3, the CDR3 gives the full variable domain: GAGVSQSPRYKVAKRGQDVALRCDPISGHVSLFWYQQALGQGPEFLTYFQNEAQLDKSGLPSDRFFAERPEGSVSTLKIQRTQQEDSAVYLCASSPPGTDTQYFGPGTRLTVL.

V is TRBV19 and J is TRBJ2-1; the match to TRBD2 covers 11 bases. This CDR3 is 15 amino acids long. Germline V gene sequence: CDR1 LNHDA, CDR2 SQIVND (reference sequence). The J segment lost 8 bases and the V segment lost 2 bases, leaving 5 bases of the junction unmatched. The CDR3 is CASSIIAGGPDEQFF. The DNA for the CDR3 is TGTGCCAGTAGTATAATAGCGGGAGGGCCTGATGAGCAGTTCTTC.

As regards this clone: Other nucleotide sequences from this sample produce the same CDR3. This chain uses TRBV7-3 with TRBJ2-1; no clear D gene. Germline V gives CDR1 SGHTA, CDR2 FQGTGA. The CDR3 spans 13 residues. Trimming pared 5 bases from V and 4 bases from J, leaving 9 bases between. CDR3 nucleotides: TGTGCCAGCAGCCCGACTGGATACAATGAGCAGTTCTTC. Residues: CASSPTGYNEQFF. Full variable domain (missing parts from reference TRBV7-3 and TRBJ2-1): GAGVSQTPSNKVTEKGKYVELRCDPISGHTALYWYRQSLGQGPEFLIYFQGTGAADDSGLPNDRFFAVRPEGSVSTLKIQRTERGDSAVYLCASSPTGYNEQFFGPGTRLTVL.

CDR3 coding DNA: TGTGCCAGCAGCCGACAGGGGGCCTTCTATGGCTACACCTTC. It translates to CASSRQGAFYGYTF. The chain carries TRBV6-6 and TRBJ1-2; 10 positions match TRBD1. With V trimmed by 6 bases and J by 4 bases, 5 bases remained unmatched. From germline, CDR1 is MNHNY and CDR2 SVGAGI (reference sequence). This CDR3 comprises 14 residues.

This chain links TRBV18 with TRBJ2-3; D not certain. The CDR3 totals 13 residues. Trimming cost V 10 bases and J 5 bases, with 16 bases left between them. Germline assignment: CDR1 KGHSH and CDR2 LQKENI. CDR3 in amino acids: CATSALAVDTQYF. As DNA, the CDR3 is TGTGCCACCTCGGCTCTCGCGGTAGATACGCAGTATTTT.

This chain joins TRBV30 and TRBJ2-1, with 9 bases fitting TRBD2. This CDR3 is built from 16 residues. Germline V gene sequence: CDR1 GTSNPN, CDR2 SVGIG (reference sequence). V was clipped by 2 bases and J by 0 bases; unmatched bases: 5. In DNA, the CDR3 is TGTGCCTGGAGTCTAGCGGGGTCCAGCTCCTACAATGAGCAGTTCTTC. Amino acid sequence: CAWSLAGSSSYNEQFF.

This rearrangement joins TRBV5-4 to TRBJ1-4; the match to TRBD1 covers 9 bases. The CDR3 totals 12 residues. Trimming removed 4 bases from V and 12 bases from J; junction bases left unmatched: 4. Germline values: CDR1 SGHNT, CDR2 YYREEE (reference sequence). In DNA form, the CDR3 reads TGTGCCAGCAGCGACGACAGGGGGGAACTGTTTTTT. This encodes CASSDDRGELFF.

The chain has TRBV5-5 and TRBJ1-1, with no clear D. The germline V gene has CDR1 SGHKS and CDR2 YYEKEE (reference sequence). There are 12 residues in the CDR3. The V end was cut by 2 bases, the J end by 6 bases, with 8 bases between. CDR3 residues: CASSFGGPEAFF. The CDR3 region has the DNA TGTGCCAGCAGCTTTGGAGGGCCTGAAGCTTTCTTT.